The 17 T cell receptor beta chains in this list originate from one sample, sequenced in a study of vaccination effects on CD4 cells after COVID-19 (dated by TCRdb to 2021 to 2024). After approximately eleven days of culture, CD4+ T cells were isolated with the EasySep CD4+ T cell isolation kit. Convalescent patients had PCR-confirmed SARS-CoV-2 infection between March and December 2020, before Alpha, Beta and Delta variants emerged in the United States. Participants received two doses of either the BNT162b2 or the mRNA-1273 mRNA SARS-CoV-2 vaccine. Library preparation used the immunoSEQ multiplex PCR assay. What TCRdb holds here is the immuneACCESS table cut down to in-frame rearrangements. Part of the clones is not present; checked against another copy, under half of the missing clones reflect an unresolved V gene, and the others are unexplained. The sample yields nearly 50,000 clones; around three quarters were counted once. The ten largest clones represent 4.5% to 5.5% of the sample.

No antigen has been identified for these receptors. Here the sequenced sample was CD4+ T cells from PBMCs cultured without peptide, taken after COVID-19 vaccination. These receptors all come from a human donor who had a prior SARS-CoV-2 infection.

This chain joins TRBV6-4 and TRBJ2-5; 10 bases match TRBD2. The CDR3 spans 15 residues. V lost 3 bases to trimming and J lost 3 bases; unmatched junction nucleotides: 4. CDR1 is MRHNA, CDR2 SNTAGT, per germline. The CDR3 region has the DNA TGTGCCAGCAGTGAAGCTAGCGGGGGAAAAGAGACCCAGTACTTC. Protein sequence: CASSEASGGKETQYF.

V is TRBV24-1 and J is TRBJ2-2, with 8 positions matching TRBD1. The CDR3 consists of 13 residues. Germline V lookup: CDR1 KGHDR, CDR2 SFDVKD. V lost 9 bases, J lost 6 bases, and 5 bases stayed unmatched. CDR3 region: CATEGQGAGELFF. CDR3 DNA sequence: TGTGCCACCGAAGGACAGGGCGCCGGGGAGCTGTTTTTT.

The chain uses TRBV5-1 and TRBJ1-1; D perhaps matches TRBD1 (5 bases). The CDR3 extends over 16 amino acids. V was shortened by 0 bases and J by 0 bases, with 12 bases between the two germline ends. Germline values: CDR1 SGHRS, CDR2 YFSETQ. CDR3 protein: CASSLVGPTMNTEAFF. In DNA form, the CDR3 reads TGCGCCAGCAGCTTGGTGGGGCCTACCATGAACACTGAAGCTTTCTTT.

The chain recombines TRBV5-1 with TRBJ2-7; 7 bases are a match to TRBD1. Trimming took 0 bases from V and 2 from J; bases not matched to a gene: 5. Germline lookup yields CDR1 SGHRS and CDR2 YFSETQ. The CDR3 has 15 amino acids. The CDR3 DNA reads as TGCGCCAGCAGCTTGGCCAGCGACAGGGCCTACGAGCAGTACTTC. Encoded protein: CASSLASDRAYEQYF.

This clone was seen a single time. This chain connects TRBV5-1 to TRBJ2-3, with D unclear. The germline V gene has CDR1 SGHRS and CDR2 YFSETQ. Trimming stripped 2 bases from V and 0 bases from J, with 7 bases between. There are 14 residues in the CDR3. The CDR3 DNA reads TGCGCCAGCAGCTTCGTACCTAGCACAGATACGCAGTATTTT. It specifies CASSFVPSTDTQYF.

The rearrangement uses TRBV15 and TRBJ1-5; D unclear. V was cut by 0 bases and J by 11 bases, with 11 bases left in between. Germline CDR1 reads LNHNV; CDR2 reads YYDKDF (reference sequence). The CDR3 consists of 13 residues. The CDR3 coding sequence is TGTGCCACCAGCAGAGATCAGGCAGGCACCCAGCATTTT. It specifies CATSRDQAGTQHF.

V gene TRBV11-3 combines with J gene TRBJ2-2; 7 bases agree with TRBD1. Unmatched junction bases numbered 0, after V lost 2 bases and J lost 6 bases. CDR3 length: 13 amino acids. The germline V gene encodes CDR1 SGHNT and CDR2 YENEEA. The CDR3 spells CASSLQGAGELFF. The DNA for the CDR3 is TGTGCCAGCAGCTTACAGGGGGCCGGGGAGCTGTTTTTT.

The chain uses TRBV2 and TRBJ2-6; 7 positions agree with TRBD1. Germline V lookup: CDR1 SNHLY, CDR2 FYNNEI. V lost 5 bases to trimming and J lost 2 bases; unmatched junction nucleotides: 3. The CDR3 loop spans 15 amino acids. CDR3 nucleotides: TGTGCCAGCAGTCTAGACAGGGCTGGGGCCAACGTCCTGACTTTC. Its translation is CASSLDRAGANVLTF.

The V and J genes are TRBV7-8 and TRBJ2-7, with D perhaps TRBD2 (5 bases). Deletions cut 2 bases from V and 7 bases from J, with 18 bases between. From germline, CDR1 is SGHVS and CDR2 FQNEAQ. This CDR3 region has 15 residues. The CDR3 DNA reads as TGTGCCAGCAGCTTATTTTTCCGGGAACAGCAGGAGCAGTACTTC. Amino acid sequence: CASSLFFREQQEQYF.

This clone has just a few counts. V and J are TRBV9 and TRBJ1-2; D is perhaps TRBD1 (6 bases). Deletions cut 0 bases from V and 3 bases from J, with 12 bases between. CDR1 SGDLS and CDR2 YYNGEE come from the germline V gene. This CDR3 has 15 amino acids. Here the CDR3 DNA reads TGTGCCAGCAGCGTAGCGGGGCAGGGGCACTATGGCTACACCTTC. Its translation is CASSVAGQGHYGYTF.

For this clone: At the DNA level, this CDR3 is encoded by other sequences in the same sample as well. The chain joins TRBV5-4 to TRBJ2-3; 9 bases align to TRBD2. The CDR3 totals 16 residues. Losses at the gene ends were 0 bases for V and 2 bases for J; bases not matched to a gene: 4. The germline V gene encodes CDR1 SGHNT and CDR2 YYREEE (reference sequence). CDR3: CASSLGLAGSTDTQYF. The CDR3 bases are TGTGCCAGCAGCTTGGGCCTAGCGGGGTCCACAGATACGCAGTATTTT. Filled out from reference TRBV5-4 and TRBJ2-3, the complete variable domain reads ETGVTQSPTHLIKTRGQQVTLRCSSQSGHNTVSWYQQALGQGPQFIFQYYREEENGRGNFPPRFSGLQFPNYSSELNVNALELDDSALYLCASSLGLAGSTDTQYFGPGTRLTVL.

V is TRBV6-5 and J is TRBJ2-2, with TRBD1 identical over 8 bases. The CDR3 covers 16 residues. Germline CDR1 reads MNHEY; CDR2 reads SVGAGI. V gave up 2 bases and J gave up 6 bases; unmatched junction bases: 8. CDR3 DNA sequence: TGTGCCAGCAGTTACCTCTCGGACAGGGCGGCCGGGGAGCTGTTTTTT. This codes for CASSYLSDRAAGELFF.

The chain combines TRBV7-9 with TRBJ2-7, with 10 nucleotides matching TRBD1. Germline CDR1 SEHNR, CDR2 FQNEAQ (reference sequence). With V trimmed by 2 bases and J by 6 bases, 10 bases remained unmatched. The CDR3 length is 16 residues. This chain's CDR3 is CASSLKRDRGSAEQYF. In nucleotides, the CDR3 is TGTGCCAGCAGCTTAAAACGGGACAGGGGCTCGGCCGAGCAGTACTTC.

This clone was seen only a few times. The rearrangement links TRBV10-3 to TRBJ2-5; TRBD2 matches at 9 bases. This CDR3 has 15 amino acids. V trimming: 3 bases; J trimming: 5 bases; junction bases outside the gene matches: 7. Per germline, CDR1 ENHRY and CDR2 SYGVKD. CDR3 nucleotide sequence: TGTGCCATCAGTGACGGGCGGGGGGGCCGCGAGACCCAGTACTTC. Protein: CAISDGRGGRETQYF.

This chain links TRBV11-3 with TRBJ2-7, with D possibly matching TRBD2 (6 bases). V lost 1 base to trimming and J lost 3 bases, with 13 bases between them. The CDR3 totals 15 residues. Germline V gives CDR1 SGHNT, CDR2 YENEEA. CDR3 DNA: TGTGCCAGCAGCTTAGTTACTAGCCCCCTCTACGAGCAGTACTTC. This encodes CASSLVTSPLYEQYF.

The chain uses TRBV10-1 and TRBJ1-4; D is uncertain. CDR3 length equals 14 residues. The V end was cut by 7 bases, the J end by 5 bases, with 14 bases between. The germline V gene encodes CDR1 WNHNN and CDR2 SYGVQD (reference sequence). Here the CDR3 DNA reads TGCGCCAGCACACCAGGTGCTGGGAATGAAAAACTGTTTTTT. Its protein is CASTPGAGNEKLFF.

This chain links TRBV7-3 with TRBJ2-3; D ambiguous. V was trimmed by 1 base and J by 0 bases, leaving 11 bases between them. Germline CDR1 reads SGHTA; CDR2 reads FQGTGA. The CDR3 totals 16 residues. This CDR3 is CASSLSGPKSTDTQYF. The CDR3 bases are TGTGCCAGCAGCTTAAGCGGACCCAAAAGCACAGATACGCAGTATTTT.